The subject of this entry is one T cell receptor (beta chain). This clonotype has only one observation. This receptor's antigen is unknown. At one end the junction does not follow the germline gene, possibly because of a read error. The CDR3 measures 17 amino acids from cysteine to phenylalanine. Only the CDR3 DNA is retained, 51 bases long and in frame from the first base. This entry comes from a study of blood T cells in healthy people across ages (dated by TCRdb to between 2015 and 2016). Describing the broader study: In model experiments, template switching captured roughly one uniquely barcoded TCR beta cDNA molecule for every two T cells. To track age-related changes in TCR beta repertoire diversity, the study relied on deep sequencing normalized with unique cDNA molecular identifiers. For two donors (one aged 18 to 30 and one aged 80 or older), the study analyzed two additional independent replicas of 1 million unique cDNA reads from the same blood draw. The donors were divided into four age groups: young (average roughly 15 years), middle-aged (almost 40), aged (approximately 62) and long-lived (about 79). The research as a whole found: Because the CMV infection status of the donors was unknown, age-related changes in expanded clonotypes may potentially have been confounded. Observed TCR beta diversity per million T cells fell roughly linearly with age, and a significant reduction was already apparent by age around 40. Estimates of total diversity from one million sequenced T cells were regarded as lower bounds and underestimates. The long-lived group showed more naive CD4+ T cells, fewer expanded clones and increased TCR diversity than the aged group, suggesting age selection. Bulk unsorted PBMC profiling prevented conclusive comparison of naive and antigen-experienced compartments. Observed TCR beta diversity correlated strongly with the percentage of naive T cells measured by flow cytometry.

Library preparation used 5' RACE. Sequencing was performed on an Illumina HiSeq 2500. A second PCR of about 6 to 11 cycles was run with a J-beta primer mix and a sample-barcoded 5' primer. A template-switch 5' adaptor carrying 12 random nucleotides introduced a unique molecular identifier onto each TCR beta cDNA molecule. Each sample yielded at least 2.5 million CDR3-containing paired-end reads. All of the RNA was converted into first-strand cDNA using the Mint cDNA synthesis kit, with a TRBC-specific oligonucleotide serving as the primer. Following uracil-DNA glycosylase treatment, a first 18-cycle PCR with universal primers M1SS and BC2_uni_R was performed on all cDNA. Per the authors' processing: Normalization of each sample was performed by random selection of 1 million high-quality reads, each carrying a distinct molecular identifier. Reads sharing molecular identifiers were discarded rather than binned into consensus sequences. MiTCR, set to a Q25 quality threshold and the strictest error-elimination algorithm, was used for CDR3 identification, clonotype clustering and error correction. Lower-bound total TCR beta diversity was estimated with a nonparametric unseen species model using Euler transformation. The public reads were run again by TCRdb, first through fastp at Q25 and then through MiXCR, and only productive beta chains were kept. All rows with the same CDR3 protein become a single entry with the most common DNA and genes. None of the V and J calls come from the authors' own analysis; TCRdb made them. This sample holds some 930,000 distinct CDR3 sequences; about 27% were observed only once. Approximately 10% of the sample is in the top ten clones.

Donors were roughly 40 systemically healthy Caucasian individuals from Russia aged roughly 6 to 95 years. Each donor gave ten milliliters of peripheral blood, collected into EDTA-treated Vacutainer tubes. Ficoll-Paque density-gradient centrifugation was used to isolate PBMCs, with at least 7 million obtained per sample. Trizol reagent was used to extract total RNA from the PBMCs, yielding at least 5.5 micrograms per sample. Naive CD45RAhigh/CD27high T cell percentages were measured by flow cytometry on a PBMC aliquot from every donor. The data were also submitted as part of a second study, on T cells of mothers and their children. The second study, in turn, reports: Nine systemically healthy Caucasian individuals served as donors, namely three mothers together with their six children. cDNA synthesis used all of the extracted RNA, with around 1.4 ug of RNA in each 15 ul reaction. In the second PCR, the M1S primer added sample barcodes and 2-4 random nucleotides. Over 8 million TCR beta CDR3 reads came from each mother, compared with approximately 2.8 million reads from each child. Thymic selection shapes the output of TCR recombination in a similar way in related and unrelated pairs, and inherited differences have a minor effect. Normalized repertoire overlap was always slightly but never significantly higher in related than unrelated mother-child pairs. No persistent microchimeric T cell clones were found, with a detection sensitivity of roughly 92 clones per million clonotypes. Deep NGS was used in the study to compare the TCR beta repertoires of mothers and children and to look for features that separate related mother-child pairs from unrelated individuals. On average, the children were around 11 +/- 4 years old, while the mothers were about 40 +/- 4 years old. After adapter ligation was performed with NEBNext reagents, the libraries were sequenced on an Illumina HiSeq 2000 with 100+100 nt paired-end reads. Mother and child libraries were prepared a month apart and sequenced in separate runs to prevent cross-contamination. Each donor had between about 450,000 and 2,100,000 distinct TCR beta clonotypes identified. Naive TCR beta clonotypes were estimated from low-frequency clonotypes matched to each donor's FACS-determined naive share, without sorting.

The V and J segments used are TRBV12-3 or TRBV12-4 and TRBJ2-3, and possibly TRBD2, on 5 matching bases. The sample taken for sequencing was blood. The clonotype originates from a middle-aged woman in good health. The DNA reads as follows: TGTGCCAGCAGTTTTGCTTCCCTGACGGGGAGAAGAGATATGCAGTATTTT. This gives the protein CASSFASLTGRRDMQYF.